These T cell receptor beta chains were read from a single sample in a study of long-term antiretroviral therapy in people with HIV. Libraries were prepared by immunoSEQ multiplex PCR; TCRdb keeps only in-frame clonotypes and omits some of them. There are tens of thousands of clones in the sample; more than 80% occur only once, and 9.2% lies in the top ten. The sequences come from unsorted PBMCs, collected 7.6 years after starting antiretroviral therapy. These receptors came from a woman in her thirties or forties with HIV. Each CDR3 is given with its conserved first and last residue. D genes are given only for firm matches. Clone size is given for some rows only: seen once, a few or many times, or a class if the clone is expanded.

len	v_gene	abundance	d_gene	j_gene	CDR3nt	CDR3aa
13	TRBV30	-	-	TRBJ1-2	TGTGCCTGGAGTTTGGGGGTAGTCTATGGCTACACCTTC	CAWSLGVVYGYTF
15	TRBV6-6	-	-	TRBJ1-4	TGTGCCAGCAAAGACTCTCCCGAGCGGAATGAAAAACTGTTTTTT	CASKDSPERNEKLFF
15	TRBV7-2	-	TRBD1	TRBJ1-2	TGTGCCAGCAGCTTAGGAGGGGGCTCTAACTATGGCTACACCTTC	CASSLGGGSNYGYTF
12	TRBV5-6	-	-	TRBJ2-5	TGTGCCAGCAGCTTTTTGGGAGAGACCCAGTACTTC	CASSFLGETQYF
16	TRBV9	-	-	TRBJ2-2	TGTGCCAGCAGCCCAAACCCCCGGGCCCCACCCGGGGAGCTGTTTTTT	CASSPNPRAPPGELFF
17	TRBV25-1	-	TRBD2	TRBJ2-1	TGTGCCCTCTTGACGGGGACTAGCCCACGTATCTACAATGAGCAGTTCTTC	CALLTGTSPRIYNEQFF
12	TRBV2	-	TRBD1	TRBJ1-1	TGTGCCAGCAATGCACAGGGGGCTGAAGCTTTCTTT	CASNAQGAEAFF
14	TRBV18	-	-	TRBJ2-5	TGTGCCAGCTCACCACCGCACGGCCAAGAGACCCAGTACTTC	CASSPPHGQETQYF
14	TRBV7-2	-	-	TRBJ2-3	TGTGCCAGCAGCTTAGGAAGGAGCACAGATACGCAGTATTTT	CASSLGRSTDTQYF
15	TRBV7-2	-	-	TRBJ1-2	TGTGCCAGCAGCTCCGGGCGGGGGGGCACCTATGGCTACACCTTC	CASSSGRGGTYGYTF
13	TRBV7-7	-	-	TRBJ2-7	TGTGCCAGCAGCCGAACGTTGGTGGACGAGCAGTACTTC	CASSRTLVDEQYF
13	TRBV27	once	TRBD1	TRBJ1-1	TGTGCCAGCGGGGACAGGGGGAACACTGAAGCTTTCTTT	CASGDRGNTEAFF
15	TRBV7-7	-	TRBD2	TRBJ2-3	TGTGCCAGCAGCGCTAGCGGGGGGGCCATGAATACGCAGTATTTT	CASSASGGAMNTQYF
14	TRBV5-1	-	TRBD1	TRBJ2-1	TGCGCCACCTCGACGGGGACAGGGGAGAATGAGCAGTTCTTC	CATSTGTGENEQFF
13	TRBV6-5	-	-	TRBJ1-2	TGTGCCAGCAGTCGACAGGAGGCCTATGGCTACACCTTC	CASSRQEAYGYTF
11	TRBV2	-	-	TRBJ1-2	TGTGCCAGCAGTGAAGACCAAGGCTACACCTTC	CASSEDQGYTF
15	TRBV6-6	once	TRBD1	TRBJ2-2	TGTGCCAGCAGTGGCAGGGGGCGCGGCACCGGGGAGCTGTTTTTT	CASSGRGRGTGELFF
14	TRBV6-5	-	TRBD1	TRBJ2-5	TGTGCCAGCAGCCAGGGACAGTCGCCAGAGACCCAGTACTTC	CASSQGQSPETQYF
16	TRBV7-2	-	TRBD1	TRBJ1-3	TGTGCCAGCAGCTCCCTGACAGGGGTCTCTGGAAACACCATATATTTT	CASSSLTGVSGNTIYF
13	TRBV7-9	-	-	TRBJ1-3	TGTGCCAGCAGCTTAGGAACTGGAAACACCATATATTTT	CASSLGTGNTIYF
14	TRBV15	-	TRBD1	TRBJ1-5	TGTGCCACCAGCAGGGACAGGGGTAATCAGCCCCAGCATTTT	CATSRDRGNQPQHF
19	TRBV4-2	-	TRBD2	TRBJ2-3	TGTGCCAGCAGCCAAGACCGGACTAGCGGGGACCTTAGCACAGATACGCAGTATTTT	CASSQDRTSGDLSTDTQYF
14	TRBV19	-	-	TRBJ1-2	TGTGCCAGTAAGGAGGGAGTGTCTAACTATGGCTACACCTTC	CASKEGVSNYGYTF
15	TRBV6-5	-	TRBD1	TRBJ1-3	TGTGCCAGCAGGGGGACAGAAAACTCTGGAAACACCATATATTTT	CASRGTENSGNTIYF
14	TRBV19	-	-	TRBJ2-7	TGTGCCAGTAGTACCCCGGGCCCTACCTACGAGCAGTACTTC	CASSTPGPTYEQYF
17	TRBV4-3	-	-	TRBJ1-4	TGCGCCAGCAGCCAAGATGTGGCAGGCCTACAGAATGAAAAACTGTTTTTT	CASSQDVAGLQNEKLFF
14	TRBV29-1	-	TRBD1	TRBJ2-1	TGCAGCGCTCATCCGGGACAGGGGTACAATGAGCAGTTCTTC	CSAHPGQGYNEQFF
15	TRBV2	-	-	TRBJ1-6	TGTGCCAGCAGTGAAACCGGGGTCTATAATTCACCCCTCCACTTT	CASSETGVYNSPLHF
17	TRBV4-1	-	TRBD1	TRBJ2-1	TGCGCCAGCAGCCTCTACGCCCGGGACAGGGGAGAAAATGAGCAGTTCTTC	CASSLYARDRGENEQFF
12	TRBV30	-	-	TRBJ1-2	TGTGCCTGGAGTGCATCAGTCGATGGCTACACCTTC	CAWSASVDGYTF
15	TRBV6-5	-	-	TRBJ1-2	TGTGCCAGCAGCGCCCTTGAGGCAGGGGTATATGGCTACACCTTC	CASSALEAGVYGYTF
13	TRBV2	-	-	TRBJ2-7	TGTGCCAGCGGACGGGACTCCTCCTACGAGCAGTACTTC	CASGRDSSYEQYF
13	TRBV2	-	-	TRBJ1-4	TGTGCCAGTGAACAGCCAACTAATGAAAAACTGTTTTTT	CASEQPTNEKLFF
19	TRBV4-3	-	TRBD1	TRBJ1-5	TGCGCCAGCAGCCAGGAACTGGGACAGGGGATTTTTAGCAATCAGCCCCAGCATTTT	CASSQELGQGIFSNQPQHF
15	TRBV6-6	-	TRBD1	TRBJ1-1	TGTGCCAGCAGTTCCTCGGACAGGGGGACCACTGAAGCTTTCTTT	CASSSSDRGTTEAFF
17	TRBV28	-	-	TRBJ1-3	TGTGCCAGCAGTTTACCGGACAGCGGCCACTCTGGAAACACCATATATTTT	CASSLPDSGHSGNTIYF
15	TRBV7-9	-	-	TRBJ2-5	TGTGCCAGCAGCTTAAATTCGGCGTCAGGGGAGACCCAGTACTTC	CASSLNSASGETQYF